These 14 T cell receptor beta chains originate from one sample sequenced in a study of blood T cell repertoires in COVID-19. The protocol was immunoSEQ multiplex PCR, while the TCRdb copy is restricted to in-frame clones and leaves out a portion. The sample shows 150,000 to 200,000 clones, roughly 90% of them seen only once. The sample was peripheral blood. These receptors all come from a man aged 55 to 70 with acute or convalescent COVID-19.

This rearrangement joins TRBV5-6 to TRBJ2-7; D is possibly TRBD1 (6 bases). Trimming cost V 3 bases and J 2 bases, with 12 bases left between them. There are 14 residues in the CDR3. Per the germline V gene, CDR1 is SGHDT and CDR2 is YYEEEE. CDR3 in DNA: TGTGCCAGCAGCTACCGACAGGTCCCCTACGAGCAGTACTTC. It yields the protein CASSYRQVPYEQYF.

This chain uses TRBV18 with TRBJ1-5; no clear D gene. V was trimmed by 3 bases and J by 3 bases, leaving 15 bases between them. Germline CDR1 reads KGHSH; CDR2 reads LQKENI. This CDR3 has 16 residues. DNA for the CDR3: TGTGCCAGCTCACCGCGAGGAGGTAGTGCCAATCAGCCCCAGCATTTT. Protein product: CASSPRGGSANQPQHF.

The chain is built from TRBV6-5 and TRBJ1-6, with a weak D call TRBD1 (6 bases). Germline CDR1 MNHEY, CDR2 SVGAGI. Trimming pared 6 bases from V and 6 bases from J, leaving 15 bases between. CDR3 length equals 15 residues. The DNA for the CDR3 is TGTGCCAGCAGGCTCTGGACAGTCCTTAATTCACCCCTCCACTTT. Protein sequence: CASRLWTVLNSPLHF.

The chain couples TRBV4-1 to TRBJ1-3; D unclear. V was cut by 1 base and J by 3 bases, with 10 bases left in between. Germline V gene sequence: CDR1 MGHRA, CDR2 YSYEKL. The CDR3 is 15 residues long. In DNA, the CDR3 is TGCGCCAGCAGCCAAGTGGTAGCCCTTGGAAACACCATATATTTT. This encodes CASSQVVALGNTIYF.

The V gene is TRBV6-6, the J gene TRBJ1-1; the D gene is possibly TRBD1 (6 bases). Trimming cost V 5 bases and J 0 bases, with 22 bases left between them. This CDR3 has 18 amino acids. CDR1 is MNHNY, CDR2 SVGAGI, per germline (reference sequence). DNA for the CDR3: TGTGCCAGCAGTCCGAGGGGGAGTGGGCCAGGCATGAACACTGAAGCTTTCTTT. Translation gives CASSPRGSGPGMNTEAFF.

The rearrangement links TRBV7-2 to TRBJ2-3, with TRBD1 identical over 7 bases. V shed 6 bases, J shed 5 bases, and the junction held 14 bases outside the gene matches. The CDR3 covers 16 residues. Germline loops: CDR1 SGHTA, CDR2 FQGNSA. CDR3 protein: CASSLQGTITIDTQYF. CDR3 coding DNA: TGTGCCAGCAGTTTACAGGGGACCATCACGATAGATACGCAGTATTTT.

The rearrangement joins TRBV25-1 to TRBJ2-7; D is perhaps TRBD1 (6 bases). The V and J ends lost 7 bases and 7 bases respectively, with 17 bases between them. Germline values: CDR1 MGHDK, CDR2 SYGVNS. The CDR3 loop spans 13 amino acids. The CDR3: CASIGRGLGEQYF. The CDR3 DNA follows: TGTGCCAGCATAGGCAGGGGATTGGGGGAGCAGTACTTC.

This chain links TRBV7-3 with TRBJ1-2; maybe TRBD1 (5 bases). V was cut by 3 bases and J by 1 base, with 9 bases left in between. The CDR3 spans 14 residues. Germline-derived CDR1 and CDR2 are SGHTA and FQGTGA. CDR3 in amino acids: CASSLDGGNYGYTF. CDR3 coding DNA: TGTGCCAGCAGCTTGGACGGGGGTAACTATGGCTACACCTTC.

This chain uses TRBV7-8 with TRBJ2-7; 7 bases are a match to TRBD1. From germline, CDR1 is SGHVS and CDR2 FQNEAQ. This CDR3 has 15 residues. Unmatched junction bases numbered 8, after V lost 5 bases and J lost 1 base. The DNA of the CDR3 is TGTGCCAGCAGCGAAGTCTGGACAGGTTCCTACGAGCAGTACTTC. Encoded protein: CASSEVWTGSYEQYF.

The chain employs TRBV5-1 and TRBJ1-4, with 9 bases fitting TRBD1. Per the germline V gene, CDR1 is SGHRS and CDR2 is YFSETQ. The V gene end was trimmed by 4 bases and the J gene end by 6 bases; junction bases not matched to a gene: 7. This CDR3 is 15 amino acids long. CDR3 sequence reads: CASSGTGGQDEKLFF. The DNA for the CDR3 is TGCGCCAGCAGCGGAACAGGGGGCCAAGATGAAAAACTGTTTTTT.

The V gene is TRBV19, the J gene TRBJ2-7; TRBD1 aligns across 9 bases. V was clipped by 6 bases and J by 0 bases; unmatched bases: 6. Germline V gives CDR1 LNHDA, CDR2 SQIVND (reference sequence). The CDR3 consists of 15 residues. The CDR3 region is CASRAGQGSSYEQYF. CDR3 DNA sequence: TGTGCCAGTAGGGCCGGACAGGGGTCCTCCTACGAGCAGTACTTC.

The J gene is TRBJ2-1, the V gene TRBV7-2, with 10 bases fitting TRBD1. The CDR3 is 15 amino acids. CDR1 and CDR2 (germline): SGHTA, FQGNSA. V was clipped by 5 bases and J by 7 bases; unmatched bases: 8. CDR3 bases: TGTGCCAGCAGCCCTGACAGGGGGCAGTTTAATGAGCAGTTCTTC. It yields the protein CASSPDRGQFNEQFF. Filled out from reference TRBV7-2 and TRBJ2-1, the complete variable domain reads GAGVSQSPSNKVTEKGKDVELRCDPISGHTALYWYRQSLGQGLEFLIYFQGNSAPDKSGLPSDRFSAERTGGSVSTLTIQRTQQEDSAVYLCASSPDRGQFNEQFFGPGTRLTVL.

This chain uses TRBV6-2 or TRBV6-3 with TRBJ2-1, with TRBD1 matching over 8 bases. From germline, CDR1 is MNHEY and CDR2 SVGEGT. J gave up 3 bases and V 5 bases, and 6 bases lay outside the gene matches. The CDR3 has 15 amino acids. CDR3 DNA: TGTGCCAGCAGTATAACCGGGACAGGCTACAATGAGCAGTTCTTC. Its protein product is CASSITGTGYNEQFF.

This clone was detected once. The chain combines TRBV7-9 with TRBJ2-5, with D perhaps matching TRBD1 (6 bases). Trimming removed 2 bases from V and 2 bases from J, with 9 bases in between. This CDR3 comprises 14 residues. Germline V gene lookup returns CDR1 SEHNR and CDR2 FQNEAQ (reference sequence). This CDR3 is CASSLRTVQETQYF. The CDR3 DNA follows: TGTGCCAGCAGCTTAAGGACAGTACAAGAGACCCAGTACTTC.